This T cell receptor (beta chain) came from a study of blood T cell repertoires in COVID-19. Turning to the study itself: Collection of acute and convalescent COVID-19 samples took place in the United States, Italy and Spain. Sources were T cells, B-cell-depleted T cells, or PBMCs; the material itself was cDNA or gDNA.

In germline, CDR1 is SGHNT, CDR2 YYREEE (reference sequence). The CDR3 sequence is 14 residues long. Trimming shortened V by 4 bases and J by 9 bases, and 17 bases separated the two germline ends. Authors' processing steps: Estimates of nucleated cell counts were drawn from the amplification of reference gene primers. Sequencing was performed with immunoSEQ multiplex PCR; in TCRdb, only in-frame clones are kept and a portion is missing. V and J calls and clone size are given by that table; D and trimming were obtained from the DNA. The data show about 71,000 clones, roughly 90% seen once. J is TRBJ2-1 and V is TRBV5-4; D perhaps matches TRBD1 (6 bases). Sequencing was performed on peripheral blood. This sequence was found in a woman older than 75 with acute or convalescent COVID-19. CDR3 DNA: TGTGCCAGCAGCCTGCAGGGCGGCAGGGGTGAGCAGTTCTTC. It yields the protein CASSLQGGRGEQFF.